The text below deals with one T cell receptor beta chain. Antigen: not known. This entry comes from a study of shared clonotypes between healthy human individuals. Study results and limitations: Around 5.3% of naive CD4 clonotypes were shared across four donors.

Generated by immunoSEQ multiplex PCR, the TCRdb table keeps only in-frame clones and is missing some. The sample shows around 2,000,000 clones, roughly 95% of them seen only once. The CDR3 spans 13 residues. The trim removed 7 bases at V and 2 bases at J, leaving 4 bases unmatched. Germline-derived CDR1 and CDR2 are ENHRY and SYGVKD. The chain joins TRBV10-3 to TRBJ2-7; TRBD1 agrees at 8 bases. The receptor was derived from a young man in good health. The sequenced material came from naive CD4+ T cells sorted from blood. Noted subset: CD45RA+ positively selected. The CDR3, as DNA: TGTGCCATCAACGACAGGGGCACCTACGAGCAGTACTTC. It translates to CAINDRGTYEQYF.